One sample yielded the 13 T cell receptor beta chains listed below, sequenced in a study of blood T cell repertoires in COVID-19. TCRdb's copy holds only in-frame clones and misses some; the assay was immunoSEQ multiplex PCR. The sample shows 490,000 or so clones, approximately 87% of them seen only once. The sequenced sample consisted of PBMCs or T cells enriched from blood (not recorded which). The receptors here all came from a middle-aged woman who had recovered from COVID-19.

The chain has TRBV4-3 and TRBJ1-2, with TRBD1 matching over 8 bases. CDR1 LGHNA and CDR2 YSLEER come from the germline V gene. Trimming cost V 0 bases and J 7 bases; bases outside gene matches: 4. The CDR3 sequence is 14 residues long. CDR3 nucleotides: TGCGCCAGCAGCCAAGAGACAGGGGCGGCTGGCTACACCTTC. Translated, it gives CASSQETGAAGYTF.

This chain uses TRBV4-2 with TRBJ1-4; D may be TRBD1 (6 bases). CDR1 LGHNA and CDR2 YNFKEQ come from the germline V gene. The length of the CDR3 is 14 residues. V was clipped by 4 bases and J by 6 bases, with 12 bases between them. The CDR3 region is CASSRQQGDEKLFF. CDR3 nucleotides: TGTGCCAGCAGCCGACAACAGGGAGATGAAAAACTGTTTTTT.

V gene TRBV7-9 combines with J gene TRBJ1-1; 7 bases fit TRBD1. The CDR3 runs 15 residues. V dropped 5 bases and J dropped 0; count of bases not matched to a gene: 6. Germline assignment: CDR1 SEHNR and CDR2 FQNEAQ (reference sequence). The chain's CDR3 is CASSIRTGMNTEAFF. The CDR3 DNA reads as TGTGCCAGCAGCATCCGGACAGGTATGAACACTGAAGCTTTCTTT. Full variable domain (outside the CDR3, taken from reference TRBV7-9 and TRBJ1-1): DTGVSQNPRHKITKRGQNVTFRCDPISEHNRLYWYRQTLGQGPEFLTYFQNEAQLEKSRLLSDRFSAERPKGSFSTLEIQRTEQGDSAMYLCASSIRTGMNTEAFFGQGTRLTVV.

The chain couples TRBV15 to TRBJ1-2; 7 bases fit TRBD1. V dropped 6 bases and J dropped 1; count of bases not matched to a gene: 11. Germline CDR1 is LNHNV and CDR2 is YYDKDF (reference sequence). The CDR3 totals 16 residues. The CDR3 DNA follows: TGTGCCACCAGAAAGTCATGGACAGGAGATAACTATGGCTACACCTTC. Its protein is CATRKSWTGDNYGYTF. Full variable domain (missing parts from reference TRBV15 and TRBJ1-2): DAMVIQNPRYQVTQFGKPVTLSCSQTLNHNVMYWYQQKSSQAPKLLFHYYDKDFNNEADTPDNFQSRRPNTSFCFLDIRSPGLGDTAMYLCATRKSWTGDNYGYTFGSGTRLTVV.

The chain employs TRBV29-1 and TRBJ1-2; a possible D gene is TRBD1 (6 bases). V was clipped by 2 bases and J by 5 bases, with 12 bases between them. The germline V gene has CDR1 SQVTM and CDR2 ANQGSEA. The CDR3 is made up of 13 amino acids. CDR3 amino acids: CSVELGRGYGYTF. CDR3 nucleotides: TGCAGCGTTGAATTAGGCAGGGGATATGGCTACACCTTC.

This chain uses TRBV19 with TRBJ2-1; 9 bases agree with TRBD2. The CDR3 loop spans 19 amino acids. The germline V gene encodes CDR1 LNHDA and CDR2 SQIVND (reference sequence). V lost 0 bases, J lost 8 bases, and 17 bases stayed unmatched. CDR3 sequence reads: CASSIDLPGGSGRTDEQFF. The CDR3 DNA sequence: TGTGCCAGTAGTATAGATCTGCCTGGGGGTAGCGGGAGAACGGATGAGCAGTTCTTC.

The V gene is TRBV7-9, the J gene TRBJ2-1, with 7 bases identical to TRBD2. The length of the CDR3 is 15 residues. In germline, CDR1 is SEHNR, CDR2 FQNEAQ (reference sequence). Trimming took 3 bases from V and 6 from J; bases not matched to a gene: 8. CDR3 bases: TGTGCCAGCAGCTTTGCTAGCGGTGGGGGCAATGAGCAGTTCTTC. This gives the protein CASSFASGGGNEQFF.

The V and J genes are TRBV7-2 and TRBJ2-7; no reliable D call. This CDR3 is 14 amino acids long. V lost 1 base and J lost 5, with 12 bases in between. From germline, CDR1 is SGHTA and CDR2 FQGNSA. The CDR3 DNA is TGTGCCAGCAGCTTAGTATCAGTATCAAACGAGCAGTACTTC. It encodes CASSLVSVSNEQYF.

The gene calls are TRBV19 and TRBJ1-1, with a tentative D call TRBD1 (5 bases). The CDR3 has 14 amino acids. V was shortened by 1 base and J by 4 bases, with 10 bases between the two germline ends. Per the germline V gene, CDR1 is LNHDA and CDR2 is SQIVND (reference sequence). The CDR3 DNA reads TGTGCCAGTAGTATAGGGAGGGGTGGCACTGAAGCTTTCTTT. This translates into CASSIGRGGTEAFF.

The chain links TRBV5-1 to TRBJ2-5; TRBD2 agrees at 16 bases. The germline gives CDR1 SGHRS, CDR2 YFSETQ. The CDR3 runs to 18 residues. The V segment lost 4 bases and the J segment 4 bases; nucleotides outside the gene matches: 10. CDR3 nucleotides: TGCGCCAGCAGCGGGGGACTAGCGGGAGGGCCATCGGGAGAGACCCAGTACTTC. As protein: CASSGGLAGGPSGETQYF.

This clone was seen only a few times. The chain employs TRBV6-2 or TRBV6-3 and TRBJ2-7, with D possibly TRBD2 on 6 matching bases. CDR3 length: 12 residues. Trimming shortened V by 4 bases and J by 9 bases, and 13 bases separated the two germline ends. Germline loops: CDR1 MNHEY, CDR2 SVGEGT. CDR3 sequence: CASSSRREGQYF. The CDR3 DNA follows: TGTGCCAGCAGTTCAAGGCGGGAAGGGCAGTACTTC.

This chain links TRBV19 with TRBJ2-7; TRBD1 matches 9 bases. J gave up 6 bases and V 6 bases, and 6 bases lay outside the gene matches. The germline gives CDR1 LNHDA, CDR2 SQIVND (reference sequence). The CDR3 length is 13 residues. CDR3 nucleotides: TGTGCCAGTAGGGACAGGGGTGGCGGCGAGCAGTACTTC. Translation: CASRDRGGGEQYF.

The chain links TRBV27 to TRBJ2-7, with 7 nucleotides matching TRBD1. The CDR3 is 15 residues long. Germline CDR1 reads MNHEY; CDR2 reads SMNVEV (reference sequence). The junction had 8 bases not matched to a gene; V was cut back by 3 bases and J by 3 bases. Here the CDR3 reads CASSFTGVPLYEQYF. The CDR3, as DNA: TGTGCCAGCAGTTTTACAGGGGTCCCCCTCTACGAGCAGTACTTC.